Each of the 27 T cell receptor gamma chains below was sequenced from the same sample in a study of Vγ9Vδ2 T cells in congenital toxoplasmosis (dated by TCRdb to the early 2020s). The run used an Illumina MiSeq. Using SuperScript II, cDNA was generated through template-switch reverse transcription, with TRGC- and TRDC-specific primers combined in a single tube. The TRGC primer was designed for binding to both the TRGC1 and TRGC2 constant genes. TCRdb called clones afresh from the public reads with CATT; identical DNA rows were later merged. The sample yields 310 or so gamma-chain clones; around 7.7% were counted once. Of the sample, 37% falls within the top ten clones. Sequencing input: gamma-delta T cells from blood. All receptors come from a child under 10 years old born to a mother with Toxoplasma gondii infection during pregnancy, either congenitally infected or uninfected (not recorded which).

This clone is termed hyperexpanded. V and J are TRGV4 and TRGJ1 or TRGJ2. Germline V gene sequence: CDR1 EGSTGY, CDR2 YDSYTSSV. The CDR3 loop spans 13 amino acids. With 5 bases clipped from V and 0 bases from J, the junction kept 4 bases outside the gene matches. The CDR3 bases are TGTGCCACCTGGGGGGTGAATTATTATAAGAAACTCTTT. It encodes CATWGVNYYKKLF.

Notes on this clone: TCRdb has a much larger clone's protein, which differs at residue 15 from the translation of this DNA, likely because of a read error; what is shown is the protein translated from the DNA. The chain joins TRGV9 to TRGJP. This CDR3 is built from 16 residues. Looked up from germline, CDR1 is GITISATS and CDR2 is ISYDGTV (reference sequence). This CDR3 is CALWEPTELGKKIKLF. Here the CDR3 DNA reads TGTGCCTTGTGGGAGCCGACGGAGTTGGGCAAAAAAATCAAGTTATTT.

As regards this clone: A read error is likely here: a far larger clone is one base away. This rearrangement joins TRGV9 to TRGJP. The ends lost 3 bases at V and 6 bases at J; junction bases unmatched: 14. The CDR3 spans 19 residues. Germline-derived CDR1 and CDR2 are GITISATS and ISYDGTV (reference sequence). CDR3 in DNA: TGTGCCTTGTGGGAGCCCTATGAATCGACAGAGTTGGGCAAAAAAATCAAGGTATTT. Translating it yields CALWEPYESTELGKKIKVF.

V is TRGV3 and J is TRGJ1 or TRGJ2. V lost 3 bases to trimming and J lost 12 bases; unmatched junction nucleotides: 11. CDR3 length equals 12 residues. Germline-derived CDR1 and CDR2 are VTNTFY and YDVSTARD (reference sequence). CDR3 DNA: TGTGCCACCTGGGACCCGGGTTTTTGGAAACTCTTT. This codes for CATWDPGFWKLF.

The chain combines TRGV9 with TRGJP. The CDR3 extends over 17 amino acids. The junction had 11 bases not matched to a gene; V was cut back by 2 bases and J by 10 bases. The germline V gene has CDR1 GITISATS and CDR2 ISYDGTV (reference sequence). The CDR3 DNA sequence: TGTGCCTTGTGGGAGGGATCTCTTTCTTTGGGCAAAAAAATCAAGGTATTT. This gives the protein CALWEGSLSLGKKIKVF.

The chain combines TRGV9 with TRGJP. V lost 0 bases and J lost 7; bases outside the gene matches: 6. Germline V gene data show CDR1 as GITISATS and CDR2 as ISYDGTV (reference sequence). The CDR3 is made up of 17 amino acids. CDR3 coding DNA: TGTGCCTTGTGGGAGGTGAGTCTCGAGTTGGGCAAAAAAATCAAGGTATTT. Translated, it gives CALWEVSLELGKKIKVF.

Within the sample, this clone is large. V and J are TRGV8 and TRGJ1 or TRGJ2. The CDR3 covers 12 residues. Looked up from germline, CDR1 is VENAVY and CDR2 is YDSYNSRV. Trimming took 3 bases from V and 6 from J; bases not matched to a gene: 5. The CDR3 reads CATWDRFYKKLF. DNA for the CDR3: TGTGCCACCTGGGATCGGTTTTATAAGAAACTCTTT.

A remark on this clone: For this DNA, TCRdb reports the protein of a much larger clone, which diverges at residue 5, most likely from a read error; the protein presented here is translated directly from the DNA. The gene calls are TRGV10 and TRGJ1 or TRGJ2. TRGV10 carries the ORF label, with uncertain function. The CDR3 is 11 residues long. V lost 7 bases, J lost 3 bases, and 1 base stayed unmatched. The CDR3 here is CAAWSYYKKLF. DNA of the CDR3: TGTGCTGCGTGGTCTTATTATAAGAAACTCTTT.

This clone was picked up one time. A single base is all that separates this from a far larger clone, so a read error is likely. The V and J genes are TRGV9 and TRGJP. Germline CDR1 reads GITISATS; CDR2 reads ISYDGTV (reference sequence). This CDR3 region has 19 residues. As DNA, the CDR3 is TGTGCCTTGTGGGAGCCCTATGAATCGATAGAGTTGGGCAAAAAAAACAAGGTATTT. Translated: CALWEPYESIELGKKNKVF.

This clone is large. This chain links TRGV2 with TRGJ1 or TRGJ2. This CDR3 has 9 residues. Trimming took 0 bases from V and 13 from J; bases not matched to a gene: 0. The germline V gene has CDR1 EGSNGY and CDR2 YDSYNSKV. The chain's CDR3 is CATWDGKLF. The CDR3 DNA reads TGTGCCACCTGGGACGGGAAACTCTTT.

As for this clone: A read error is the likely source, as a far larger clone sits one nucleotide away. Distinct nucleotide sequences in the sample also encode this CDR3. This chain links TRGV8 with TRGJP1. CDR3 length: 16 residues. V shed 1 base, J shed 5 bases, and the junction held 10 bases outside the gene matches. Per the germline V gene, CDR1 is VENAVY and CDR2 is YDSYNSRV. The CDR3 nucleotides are TGTGCCACCTGGGATAGTGAGTTCCCTACTGGTTGGTTCAAGATATTT. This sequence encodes CATWDSEFPTGWFKIF.

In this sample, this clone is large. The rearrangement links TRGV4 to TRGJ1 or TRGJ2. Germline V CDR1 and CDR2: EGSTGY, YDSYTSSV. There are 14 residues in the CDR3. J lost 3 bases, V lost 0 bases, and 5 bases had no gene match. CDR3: CATWDGPFYYKKLF. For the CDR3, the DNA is TGTGCCACCTGGGATGGGCCCTTTTATTATAAGAAACTCTTT.

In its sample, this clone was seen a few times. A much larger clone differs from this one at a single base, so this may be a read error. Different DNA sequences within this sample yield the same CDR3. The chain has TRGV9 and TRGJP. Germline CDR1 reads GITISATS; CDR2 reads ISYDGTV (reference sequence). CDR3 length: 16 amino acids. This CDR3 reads CALWEPQELGKKIKVF. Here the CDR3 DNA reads TGTGCCTTGTGGGAACCCCAAGAGTTAGGCAAAAAAATCAAGGTATTT.

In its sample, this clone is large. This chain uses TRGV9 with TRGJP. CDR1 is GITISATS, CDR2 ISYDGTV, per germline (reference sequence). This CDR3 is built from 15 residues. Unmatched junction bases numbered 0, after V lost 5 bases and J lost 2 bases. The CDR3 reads CALWGQELGKKIKVF. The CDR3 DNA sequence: TGTGCCTTGTGGGGGCAAGAGTTGGGCAAAAAAATCAAGGTATTT.

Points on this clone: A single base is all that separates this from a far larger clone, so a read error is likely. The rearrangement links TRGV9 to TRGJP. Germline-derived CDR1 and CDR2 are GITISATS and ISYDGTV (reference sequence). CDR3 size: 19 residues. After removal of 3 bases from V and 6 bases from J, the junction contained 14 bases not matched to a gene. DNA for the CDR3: TGTGCCTTGTGGGAGCCCTATGAAACGATAGAGTTGGGCAAAAAAATCAAGGTATTT. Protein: CALWEPYETIELGKKIKVF.

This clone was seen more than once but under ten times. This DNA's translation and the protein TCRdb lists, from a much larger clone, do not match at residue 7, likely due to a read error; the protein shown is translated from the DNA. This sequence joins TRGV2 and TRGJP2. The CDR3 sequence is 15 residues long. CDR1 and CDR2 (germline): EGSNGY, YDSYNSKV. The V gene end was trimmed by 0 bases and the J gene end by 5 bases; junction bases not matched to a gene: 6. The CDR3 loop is CATWDGHQSDWIKTF. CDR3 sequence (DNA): TGTGCCACCTGGGACGGGCATCAGAGTGATTGGATCAAGACGTTT.

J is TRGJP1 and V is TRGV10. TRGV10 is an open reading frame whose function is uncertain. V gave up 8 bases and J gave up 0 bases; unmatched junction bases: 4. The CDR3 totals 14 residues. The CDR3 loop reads CAAWDYTTGWFKIF. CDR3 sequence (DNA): TGTGCTGCGTGGGATTATACCACTGGTTGGTTCAAGATATTT.

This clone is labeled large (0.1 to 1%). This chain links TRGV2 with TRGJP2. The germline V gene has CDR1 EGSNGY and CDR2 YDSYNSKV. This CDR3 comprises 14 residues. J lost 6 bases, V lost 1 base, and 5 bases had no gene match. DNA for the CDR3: TGTGCCACCTGGGACGGTCGGGGTGATTGGATCAAGACGTTT. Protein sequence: CATWDGRGDWIKTF.

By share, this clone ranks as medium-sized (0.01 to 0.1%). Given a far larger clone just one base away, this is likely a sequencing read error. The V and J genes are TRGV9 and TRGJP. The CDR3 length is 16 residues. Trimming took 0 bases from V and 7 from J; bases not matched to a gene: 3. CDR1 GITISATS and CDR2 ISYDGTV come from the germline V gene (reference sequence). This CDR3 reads CALWEVHELGKKIKVF. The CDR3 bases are TGTGCCTTGTGGGAGGTGCACGAGTTGGGCAAAAAAATCAAGGTATTT.

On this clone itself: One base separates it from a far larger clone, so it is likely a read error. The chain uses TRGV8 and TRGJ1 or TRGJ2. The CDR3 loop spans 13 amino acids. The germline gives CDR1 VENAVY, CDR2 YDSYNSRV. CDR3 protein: CATWDRSYFKKLF. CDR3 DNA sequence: TGTGCCACCTGGGATAGGTCGTATTTTAAGAAACTCTTT.

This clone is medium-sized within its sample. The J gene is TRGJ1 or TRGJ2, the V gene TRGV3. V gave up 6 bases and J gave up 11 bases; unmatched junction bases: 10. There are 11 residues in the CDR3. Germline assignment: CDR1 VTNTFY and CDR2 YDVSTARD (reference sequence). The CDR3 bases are TGTGCCACCTGGACCCTAAGGGAGAAACTCTTT. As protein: CATWTLREKLF.

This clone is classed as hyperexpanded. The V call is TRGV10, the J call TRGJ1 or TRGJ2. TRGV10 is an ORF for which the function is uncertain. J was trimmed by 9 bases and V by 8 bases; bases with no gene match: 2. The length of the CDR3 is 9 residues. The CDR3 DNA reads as TGTGCTGCGTGGCCTAAGAAACTCTTT. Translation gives CAAWPKKLF.

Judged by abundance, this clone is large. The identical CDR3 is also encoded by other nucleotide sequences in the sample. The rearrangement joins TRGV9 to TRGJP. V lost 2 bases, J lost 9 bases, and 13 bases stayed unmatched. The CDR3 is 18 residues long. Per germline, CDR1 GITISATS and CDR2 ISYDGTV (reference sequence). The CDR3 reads CALWEDTSVGLGKKIKVF. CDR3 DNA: TGTGCCTTGTGGGAGGATACCTCAGTCGGGTTGGGCAAAAAAATCAAGGTATTT.

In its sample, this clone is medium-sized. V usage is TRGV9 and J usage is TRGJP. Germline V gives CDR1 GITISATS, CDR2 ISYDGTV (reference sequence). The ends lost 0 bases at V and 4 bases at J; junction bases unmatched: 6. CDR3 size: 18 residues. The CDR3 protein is CALWEVSPQELGKKIKVF. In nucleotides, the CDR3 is TGTGCCTTGTGGGAGGTGTCCCCCCAAGAGTTGGGCAAAAAAATCAAGGTATTT.

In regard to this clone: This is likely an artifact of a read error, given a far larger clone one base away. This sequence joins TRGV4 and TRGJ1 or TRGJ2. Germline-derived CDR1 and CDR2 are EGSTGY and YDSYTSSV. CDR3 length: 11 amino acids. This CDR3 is CANWEEGVKLF. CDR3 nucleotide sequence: TGTGCCAACTGGGAGGAAGGGGTTAAACTCTTT.

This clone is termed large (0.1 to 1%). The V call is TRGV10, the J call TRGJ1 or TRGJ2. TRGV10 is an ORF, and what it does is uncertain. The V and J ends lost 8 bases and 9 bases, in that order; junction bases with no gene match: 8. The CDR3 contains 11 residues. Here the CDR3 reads CAAWDRGKKLF. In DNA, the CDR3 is TGTGCTGCGTGGGATCGGGGTAAGAAACTCTTT.

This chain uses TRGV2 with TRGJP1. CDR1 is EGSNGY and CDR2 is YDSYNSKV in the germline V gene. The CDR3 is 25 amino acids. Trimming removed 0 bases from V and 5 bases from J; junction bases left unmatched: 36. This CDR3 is CATWDGRISGQGTGIRRTTGWFKIF. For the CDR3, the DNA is TGTGCCACCTGGGACGGGCGTATTAGCGGACAAGGGACGGGGATTAGAAGAACGACTGGTTGGTTCAAGATATTT.